A single TCR beta chain is shown here with its context. As yet, its antigen is unknown. This CDR3 contains 16 residues. Trimming at V came to 6 bases and at J to 2 bases, leaving 11 bases not matched to a gene. The germline gives CDR1 MNHEY, CDR2 SVGEGT. The investigators amplified TCR beta CDR3 regions from RNA transcripts. HTBI primers were the set used in a first-round RT-PCR of the TCR CDR3. MiXCR, run by TCRdb on the multiplex PCR reads, gives a single entry per CDR3 protein. This table holds 300,000 to 350,000 distinct CDR3 sequences, around a sixth found once. Stable hyperthyroidism: no ophthalmopathy progression over 18 months of follow-up. Hyperthyroidism in the patients, aged 18 to 65, was newly diagnosed and under 2 months in duration. Diagnoses used clinical symptoms, serum thyroxine and TRAb, thyroid ultrasound and orbital computed tomography. These data belong to a study of T cells in Graves' hyperthyroidism and ophthalmopathy. Study-level results: A model using 13 V-J features told ophthalmopathy apart from stable hyperthyroidism.

The TCR sequence derives from a woman aged 45-60 years with Graves' hyperthyroidism. Source material: blood. The J gene is TRBJ2-7, the V gene TRBV6-2 or TRBV6-3; the match to TRBD1 covers 9 bases. The CDR3 coding sequence is TGTGCCAGCAGACCCCTAGTGAGGGACAGGGCCTACGAGCAGTACTTC. Translating it yields CASRPLVRDRAYEQYF.